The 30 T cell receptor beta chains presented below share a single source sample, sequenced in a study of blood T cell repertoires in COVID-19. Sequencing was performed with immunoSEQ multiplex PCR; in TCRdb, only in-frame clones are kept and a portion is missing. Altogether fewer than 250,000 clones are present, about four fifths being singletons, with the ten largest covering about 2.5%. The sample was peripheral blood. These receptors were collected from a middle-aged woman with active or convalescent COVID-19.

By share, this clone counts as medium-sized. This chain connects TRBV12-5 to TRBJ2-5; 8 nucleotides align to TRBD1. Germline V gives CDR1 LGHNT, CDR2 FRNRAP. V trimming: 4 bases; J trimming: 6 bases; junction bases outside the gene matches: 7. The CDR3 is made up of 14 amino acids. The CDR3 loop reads CASGSMDRAKTQYF. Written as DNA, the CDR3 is TGTGCTAGTGGTTCGATGGACAGGGCGAAGACCCAGTACTTC.

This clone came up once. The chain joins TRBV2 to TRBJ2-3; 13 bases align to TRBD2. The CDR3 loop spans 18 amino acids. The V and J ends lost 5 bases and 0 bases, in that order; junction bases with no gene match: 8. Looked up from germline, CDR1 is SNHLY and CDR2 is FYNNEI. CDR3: CASSLGTSGTKSTDTQYF. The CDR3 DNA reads TGTGCCAGCAGTCTAGGGACTAGCGGGACAAAAAGCACAGATACGCAGTATTTT.

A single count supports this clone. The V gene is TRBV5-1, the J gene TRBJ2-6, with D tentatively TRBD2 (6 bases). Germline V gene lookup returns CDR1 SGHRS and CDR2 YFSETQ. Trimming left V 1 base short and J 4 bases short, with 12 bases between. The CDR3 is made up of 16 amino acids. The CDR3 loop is CASSLTGSAGANVLTF. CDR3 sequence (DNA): TGCGCCAGCAGCTTGACCGGGAGCGCGGGGGCCAACGTCCTGACTTTC.

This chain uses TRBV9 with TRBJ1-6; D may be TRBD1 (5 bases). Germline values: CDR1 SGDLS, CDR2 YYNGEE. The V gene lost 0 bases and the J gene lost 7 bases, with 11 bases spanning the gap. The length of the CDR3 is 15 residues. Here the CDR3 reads CASSVEPGRNSPLHF. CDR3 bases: TGTGCCAGCAGCGTAGAACCAGGGCGCAATTCACCCCTCCACTTT.

Here the CDR3 reads CAISDGDIRWETQYF. The CDR3 DNA is TGTGCCATCAGTGATGGGGACATTAGGTGGGAGACCCAGTACTTC. This chain connects TRBV10-3 to TRBJ2-5; possibly TRBD1 for D (6 bases). The V end was cut by 3 bases, the J end by 5 bases, with 16 bases between. Germline V gives CDR1 ENHRY, CDR2 SYGVKD. This CDR3 is 15 amino acids long.

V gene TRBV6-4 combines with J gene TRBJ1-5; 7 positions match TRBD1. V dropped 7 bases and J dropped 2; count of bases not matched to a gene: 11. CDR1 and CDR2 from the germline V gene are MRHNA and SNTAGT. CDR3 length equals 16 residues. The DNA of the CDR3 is TGTGCCAGCAACCACCTTCCTCAGGGGGGCAATCAGCCCCAGCATTTT. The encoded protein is CASNHLPQGGNQPQHF.

Here the CDR3 reads CASNTGDVNEKLFF. CDR3 nucleotide sequence: TGTGCCAGCAATACAGGGGACGTGAATGAAAAACTGTTTTTT. V usage is TRBV28 and J usage is TRBJ1-4; TRBD1 aligns across 7 bases. CDR3 size: 14 residues. CDR1 MDHEN and CDR2 SYDVKM come from the germline V gene. V dropped 7 bases and J dropped 5; count of bases not matched to a gene: 7.

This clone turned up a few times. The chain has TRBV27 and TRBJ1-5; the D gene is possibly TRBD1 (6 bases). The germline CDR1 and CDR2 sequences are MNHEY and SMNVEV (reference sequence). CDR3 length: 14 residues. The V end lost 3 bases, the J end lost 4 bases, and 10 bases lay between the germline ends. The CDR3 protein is CASSLSGVNQPQHF. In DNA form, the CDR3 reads TGTGCCAGCAGTTTGTCAGGGGTTAATCAGCCCCAGCATTTT.

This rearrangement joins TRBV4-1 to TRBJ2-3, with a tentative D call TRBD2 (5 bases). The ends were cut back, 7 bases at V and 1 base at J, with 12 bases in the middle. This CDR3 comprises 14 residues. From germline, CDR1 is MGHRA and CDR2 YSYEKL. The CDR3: CASKWEPRTDTQYF. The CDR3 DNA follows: TGCGCCAGCAAATGGGAGCCACGCACAGATACGCAGTATTTT.

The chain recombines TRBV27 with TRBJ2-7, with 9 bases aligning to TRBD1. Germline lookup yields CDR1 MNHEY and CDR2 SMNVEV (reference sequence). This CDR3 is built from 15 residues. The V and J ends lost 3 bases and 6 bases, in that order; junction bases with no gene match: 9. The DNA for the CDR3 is TGTGCCAGCAGTTTTACAGGGGGCCCAAGTCGCGAGCAGTACTTC. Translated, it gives CASSFTGGPSREQYF.

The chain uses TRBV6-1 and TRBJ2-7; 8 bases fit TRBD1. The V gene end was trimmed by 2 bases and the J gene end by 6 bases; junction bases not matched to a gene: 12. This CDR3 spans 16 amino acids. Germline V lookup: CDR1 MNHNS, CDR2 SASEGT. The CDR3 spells CASSENLTGGGGEQYF. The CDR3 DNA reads TGTGCCAGCAGTGAAAACCTAACAGGGGGAGGCGGCGAGCAGTACTTC.

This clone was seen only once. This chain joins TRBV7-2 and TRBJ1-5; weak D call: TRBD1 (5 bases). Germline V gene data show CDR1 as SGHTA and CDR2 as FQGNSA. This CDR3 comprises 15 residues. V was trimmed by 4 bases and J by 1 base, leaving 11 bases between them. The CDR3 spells CASSSYRLSNQPQHF. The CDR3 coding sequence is TGTGCCAGCAGCTCCTACAGGCTGAGCAATCAGCCCCAGCATTTT.

The CDR3 loop is CASSSSWGEYEQYF. DNA for the CDR3: TGTGCCAGCAGTTCGAGCTGGGGAGAATACGAGCAGTACTTC. The chain is built from TRBV6-5 and TRBJ2-7, with D perhaps TRBD2 (5 bases). The V gene lost 4 bases and the J gene lost 4 bases, with 14 bases spanning the gap. Germline lookup yields CDR1 MNHEY and CDR2 SVGAGI. The CDR3 sequence is 14 residues long.

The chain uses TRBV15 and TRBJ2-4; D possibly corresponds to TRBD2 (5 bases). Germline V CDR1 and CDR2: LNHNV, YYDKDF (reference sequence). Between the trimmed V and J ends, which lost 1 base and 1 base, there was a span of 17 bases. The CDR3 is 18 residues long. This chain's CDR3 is CATSRGKGLEVAKNIQYF. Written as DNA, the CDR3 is TGTGCCACCAGCAGAGGAAAAGGACTGGAAGTGGCCAAAAACATTCAGTACTTC.

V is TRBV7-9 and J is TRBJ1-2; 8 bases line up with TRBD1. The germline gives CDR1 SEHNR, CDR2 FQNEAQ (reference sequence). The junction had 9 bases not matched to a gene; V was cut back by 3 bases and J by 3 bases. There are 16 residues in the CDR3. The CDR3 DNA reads TGTGCCAGCAGCTTGGGGACAGGACTAGGGTACTATGGCTACACCTTC. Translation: CASSLGTGLGYYGYTF.

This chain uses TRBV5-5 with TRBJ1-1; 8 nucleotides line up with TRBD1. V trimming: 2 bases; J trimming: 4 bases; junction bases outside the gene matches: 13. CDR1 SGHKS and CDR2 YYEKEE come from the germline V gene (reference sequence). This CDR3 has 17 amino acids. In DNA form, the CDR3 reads TGTGCCAGCAGCTTCGAGGCCCTAGGACAGGGTCCCACTGAAGCTTTCTTT. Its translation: CASSFEALGQGPTEAFF.

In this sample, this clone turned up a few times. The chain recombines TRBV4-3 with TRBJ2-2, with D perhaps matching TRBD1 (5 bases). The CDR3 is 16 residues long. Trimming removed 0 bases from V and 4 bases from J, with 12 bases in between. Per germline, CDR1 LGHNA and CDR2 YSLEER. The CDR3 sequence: CASSQDLQAATGELFF. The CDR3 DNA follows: TGCGCCAGCAGCCAAGATTTACAGGCCGCCACCGGGGAGCTGTTTTTT.

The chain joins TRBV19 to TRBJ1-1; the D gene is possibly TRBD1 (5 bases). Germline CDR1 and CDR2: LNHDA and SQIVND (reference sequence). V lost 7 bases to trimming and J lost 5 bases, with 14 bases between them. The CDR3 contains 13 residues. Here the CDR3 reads CASKEGRGTEAFF. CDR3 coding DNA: TGTGCCAGTAAGGAGGGGAGGGGTACTGAAGCTTTCTTT.

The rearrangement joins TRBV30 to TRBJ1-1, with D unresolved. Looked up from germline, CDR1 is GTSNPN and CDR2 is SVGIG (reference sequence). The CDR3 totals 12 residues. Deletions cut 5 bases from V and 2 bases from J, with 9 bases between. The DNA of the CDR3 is TGTGCCTGGGGACCGGTTAACACTGAAGCTTTCTTT. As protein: CAWGPVNTEAFF.

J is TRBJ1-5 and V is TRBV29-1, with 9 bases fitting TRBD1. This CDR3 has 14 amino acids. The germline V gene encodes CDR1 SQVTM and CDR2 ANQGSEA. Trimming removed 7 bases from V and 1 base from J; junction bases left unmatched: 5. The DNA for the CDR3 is TGCAGCGGGGGGACAGGGAGAAGCAATCAGCCCCAGCATTTT. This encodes CSGGTGRSNQPQHF.

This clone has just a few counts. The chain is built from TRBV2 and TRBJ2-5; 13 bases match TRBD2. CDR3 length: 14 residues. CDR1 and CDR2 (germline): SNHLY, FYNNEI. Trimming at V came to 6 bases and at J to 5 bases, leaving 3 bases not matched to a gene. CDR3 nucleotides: TGTGCCAGCAGACCGACTAGCGGGAGGGAGACCCAGTACTTC. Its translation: CASRPTSGRETQYF.

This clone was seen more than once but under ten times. CDR3 bases: TGTGCCAGCAGGACAGGGACTAGCGGGAGCAACCAGTACTTC. Translating it yields CASRTGTSGSNQYF. The chain has TRBV2 and TRBJ2-5; 14 bases align to TRBD2. The V gene's germline CDR1 is SNHLY and CDR2 FYNNEI. The CDR3 is made up of 14 amino acids. V was clipped by 6 bases and J by 10 bases; unmatched bases: 7.

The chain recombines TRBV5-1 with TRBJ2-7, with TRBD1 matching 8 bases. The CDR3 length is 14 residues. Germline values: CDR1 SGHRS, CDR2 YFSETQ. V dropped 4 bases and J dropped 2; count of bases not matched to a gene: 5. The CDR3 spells CASSPRTGPYEQYF. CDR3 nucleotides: TGCGCCAGCAGCCCTAGGACAGGGCCCTACGAGCAGTACTTC.

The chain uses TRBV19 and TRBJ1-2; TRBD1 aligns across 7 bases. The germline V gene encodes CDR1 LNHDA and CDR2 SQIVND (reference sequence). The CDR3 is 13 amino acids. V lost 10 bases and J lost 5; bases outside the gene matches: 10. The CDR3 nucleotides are TGTGCCACCGCGACAGGGATGGGGTATGGCTACACCTTC. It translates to CATATGMGYGYTF.

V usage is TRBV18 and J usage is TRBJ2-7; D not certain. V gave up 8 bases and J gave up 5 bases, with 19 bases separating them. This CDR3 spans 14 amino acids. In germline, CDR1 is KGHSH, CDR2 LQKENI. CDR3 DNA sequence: TGTGCCAGCCGACCCACGGGTGGTGGCGACGAGCAGTACTTC. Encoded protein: CASRPTGGGDEQYF.

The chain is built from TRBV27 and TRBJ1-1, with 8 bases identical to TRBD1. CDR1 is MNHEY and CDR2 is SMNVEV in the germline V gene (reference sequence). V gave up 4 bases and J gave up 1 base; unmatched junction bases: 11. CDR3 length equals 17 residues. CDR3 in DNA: TGTGCCAGCAGTTCGGGGGCAGGGGGCTTAAAGAACACTGAAGCTTTCTTT. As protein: CASSSGAGGLKNTEAFF.

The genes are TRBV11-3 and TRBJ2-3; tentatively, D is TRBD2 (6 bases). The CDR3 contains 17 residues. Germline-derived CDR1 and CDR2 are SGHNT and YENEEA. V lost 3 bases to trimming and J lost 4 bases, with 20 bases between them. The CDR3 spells CASSFPRDWSSPDTQYF. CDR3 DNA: TGTGCCAGCAGCTTCCCCCGGGACTGGTCGAGCCCAGATACGCAGTATTTT.

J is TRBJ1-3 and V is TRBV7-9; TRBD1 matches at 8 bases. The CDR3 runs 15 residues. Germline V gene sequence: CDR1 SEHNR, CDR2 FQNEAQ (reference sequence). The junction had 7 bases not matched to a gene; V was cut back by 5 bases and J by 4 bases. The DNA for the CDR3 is TGTGCCAGCAGCGCGTACGGACAGGGAGGAAACACCATATATTTT. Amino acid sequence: CASSAYGQGGNTIYF.

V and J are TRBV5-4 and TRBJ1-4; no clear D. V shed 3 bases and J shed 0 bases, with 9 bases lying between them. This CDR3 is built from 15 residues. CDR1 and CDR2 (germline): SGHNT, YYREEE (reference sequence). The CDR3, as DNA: TGTGCCAGCAGCTCCCGAAGCGCAACTAATGAAAAACTGTTTTTT. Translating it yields CASSSRSATNEKLFF.

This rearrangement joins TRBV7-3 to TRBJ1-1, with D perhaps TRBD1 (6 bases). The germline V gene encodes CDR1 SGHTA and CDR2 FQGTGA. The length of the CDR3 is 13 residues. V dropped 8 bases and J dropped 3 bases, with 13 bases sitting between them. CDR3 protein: CASGRGADTEAFF. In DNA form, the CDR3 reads TGTGCCAGCGGGAGGGGGGCGGACACTGAAGCTTTCTTT.